This T cell receptor (beta chain) derives from a study of blood T cells in healthy people across ages (dated by TCRdb to between 2014 and 2017). About the full investigation: Template switching captured roughly one uniquely barcoded TCR beta cDNA molecule per two T cells in model experiments. Using the same blood draw, the study looked at two additional independent replicas of 1 million unique cDNA reads for two donors, one aged 18 to 29 and the other aged 80 or older. To avoid experimental bias, donors of different ages were distributed randomly across sequencing lanes. Age-related changes in TCR beta repertoire diversity were measured in the study by deep sequencing normalized with unique cDNA molecular identifiers. The donors were divided into four age groups: young (average about 15 years), middle-aged (approximately 39), aged (roughly 66) and long-lived (more than 75). Results and caveats for the whole study, not just this receptor: Observed TCR beta diversity correlated strongly with the percentage of naive T cells measured by flow cytometry. Estimates of total diversity based on one million sequenced T cells were considered lower bounds and underestimates. Because profiling used bulk unsorted PBMCs, naive and antigen-experienced compartments could not be compared conclusively. Compared with the aged group, the long-lived group had more naive CD4+ T cells, fewer expanded clones and increased TCR diversity, a pattern suggesting age selection. Observed TCR beta diversity per million T cells fell roughly linearly with age, and a significant reduction was already apparent by age around 39. Because donor CMV infection status was unknown, age-related changes in expanded clonotypes were potentially confounded.

With regard to this clonotype: Its antigen remains unidentified. Base qualities are missing; no much larger clone stands one base away.

Library method: 5' RACE. Sequenced using an Illumina HiSeq 2500. A second about 7 to 12 cycle PCR used a sample-barcoded 5' primer and a J-beta primer mix. Each TCR beta cDNA molecule received a unique molecular identifier from a template-switch 5' adaptor carrying 12 random nucleotides. At least 3 million CDR3-containing paired-end reads were obtained from each sample. The Mint cDNA synthesis kit, primed by a TRBC-specific oligonucleotide, was used to synthesize first-strand cDNA from all RNA. Following uracil-DNA glycosylase treatment, all cDNA underwent a first 18-cycle PCR with the universal primers M1SS and BC2_uni_R. Processing in the source paper ran as follows. For normalization, 1 million high-quality reads, each with a distinct molecular identifier, were randomly selected from each sample. Reads sharing molecular identifiers were discarded rather than binned into consensus sequences. CDR3 identification, clonotype clustering and error correction used MiTCR with a Q25 quality threshold and the strictest error-elimination algorithm. A nonparametric unseen species model with Euler transformation was used to estimate a lower bound on total TCR beta diversity. TCRdb reprocessing: public reads trimmed at Q25 with fastp, clones called with MiXCR, in-frame beta chains kept. Rows are combined by CDR3 protein, so each entry shows the most common genes and DNA. Clone size and V and J calls follow TCRdb, not the original study. The sample table holds 1.5 million to 1.9 million distinct CDR3 sequences, of which about 42% were seen once. The ten largest clones take up approximately 4.1% of the sample.

The CDR3 sequence holds 12 residues, the cysteine and phenylalanine included. The kept DNA is CDR3 alone, 36 bases in frame from the first base. Via the germline V gene (reference sequence), CDR1 is DFQATT and CDR2 SNEGSKA. The V and J ends are trimmed by 5 bases and 6 bases, leaving 13 bases between them. Donors were about 36 systemically healthy Caucasian individuals from Russia aged 6 to 90 years. Around 9.7 milliliters of peripheral blood were collected from each donor into EDTA-treated Vacutainer tubes. Ficoll-Paque density-gradient centrifugation was used to isolate PBMCs, with at least 6.5 million obtained per sample. Total RNA was extracted from PBMCs with Trizol reagent, with at least 5.5 micrograms obtained per sample. For every donor, flow cytometry on a PBMC aliquot measured the percentage of naive CD45RAhigh/CD27high T cells.

The chain is assembled from TRBV20-1 and TRBJ1-1, with no confidently assigned D gene. What was sequenced was blood. The sequence was collected from a woman aged 18-30 years in good health. The CDR3 protein sequence reads: CSAPDMDSEAFF. The DNA sequence reads TGCAGTGCTCCTGACATGGACTCTGAAGCTTTCTTT.